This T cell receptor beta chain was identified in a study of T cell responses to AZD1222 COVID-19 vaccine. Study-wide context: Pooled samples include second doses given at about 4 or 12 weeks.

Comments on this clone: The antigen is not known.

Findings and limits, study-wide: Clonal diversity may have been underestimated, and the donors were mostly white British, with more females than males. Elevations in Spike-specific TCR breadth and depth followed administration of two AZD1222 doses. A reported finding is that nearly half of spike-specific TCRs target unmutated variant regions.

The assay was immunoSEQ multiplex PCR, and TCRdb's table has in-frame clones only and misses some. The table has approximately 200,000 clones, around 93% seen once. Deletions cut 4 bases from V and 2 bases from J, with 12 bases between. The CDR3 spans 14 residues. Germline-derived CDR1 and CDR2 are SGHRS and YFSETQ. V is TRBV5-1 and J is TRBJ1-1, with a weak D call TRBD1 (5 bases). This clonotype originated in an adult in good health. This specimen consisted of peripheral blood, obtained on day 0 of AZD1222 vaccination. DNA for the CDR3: TGCGCCAGCAGCCCGCAGGGAGGAAACACTGAAGCTTTCTTT. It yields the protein CASSPQGGNTEAFF.